A single sample is the source of the 4 T cell receptor beta chains below, sequenced in a study of CD8+CD57+ T cells in acquired aplastic anemia. The template used for profiling TCR beta VDJ and CDR3 was genomic DNA. TCRdb called the reads again in MiXCR, with one record for every CDR3 protein. The sample yields 160,000 or so distinct CDR3 sequences, 45% to 55% seen once. For sequencing, patients were chosen who had shown expansion of CD8+CD57+ cells by flow cytometry. Sample: sorted CD4+, CD8+, or CD8+CD57+ T cells (not recorded which) from PBMCs. Receptors were obtained from a human donor with aplastic anemia.

This clonotype was recorded at least ten times. The chain couples TRBV7-2 to TRBJ2-7; 8 bases align to TRBD1. Germline V gives CDR1 SGHTA, CDR2 FQGNSA. This CDR3 has 14 residues. V gave up 3 bases and J gave up 2 bases; unmatched junction bases: 3. This chain's CDR3 is CASSLDRATYEQYF. The CDR3 coding sequence is TGTGCCAGCAGCTTGGACAGGGCGACCTACGAGCAGTACTTC.

The table lists this clonotype with many counts. The V call is TRBV20-1, the J call TRBJ2-5, with D unclear. Germline V lookup: CDR1 DFQATT, CDR2 SNEGSKA (reference sequence). V was pared by 5 bases and J by 5 bases, with 6 bases between. CDR3 length equals 10 residues. For the CDR3, the DNA is TGCAGTGCTGCCCGGGAGACCCAGTACTTC. Protein sequence: CSAARETQYF.

DNA of the CDR3: TGTGCCAGCAGCCAGAAGGAGGTAGTCGGGGCAGATACGCAGTATTTT. Amino acid sequence: CASSQKEVVGADTQYF. The V gene is TRBV11-1, the J gene TRBJ2-3; a weak D match, TRBD2 (5 bases). The CDR3 has 16 amino acids. Germline V CDR1 and CDR2: SGHAT, FQDESV (reference sequence). V was clipped by 5 bases and J by 4 bases, with 19 bases between them.

The chain carries TRBV7-2 and TRBJ1-5; no firm D call. Germline V gene lookup returns CDR1 SGHTA and CDR2 FQGNSA. The length of the CDR3 is 13 residues. V lost 2 bases to trimming and J lost 6 bases, with 8 bases between them. The CDR3 sequence is CASSLLWGQPQHF. The CDR3, as DNA: TGTGCCAGCAGCTTACTGTGGGGTCAGCCCCAGCATTTT.